The 9 T cell receptor beta chains listed next were all sequenced from one sample in a study of T cell responses to AZD1222 COVID-19 vaccine. Some clones are missing from TCRdb's copy, which holds only in-frame ones; the method was immunoSEQ multiplex PCR. The sample contains roughly 100,000 clones, 87% of which appear only once. The input for sequencing was peripheral blood, taken 28 days after the second AZD1222 dose. The origin of the receptors is an adult who received the AZD1222 COVID-19 vaccine.

The chain is built from TRBV5-6 and TRBJ2-2; TRBD2 agrees at 9 bases. V lost 4 bases, J lost 5 bases, and 6 bases stayed unmatched. From germline, CDR1 is SGHDT and CDR2 YYEEEE. The CDR3 consists of 15 residues. CDR3 sequence: CASSPSGRLTGELFF. DNA for the CDR3: TGTGCCAGCAGCCCAAGCGGGAGGTTGACCGGGGAGCTGTTTTTT.

This chain uses TRBV6-2 or TRBV6-3 with TRBJ1-5; 7 nucleotides line up with TRBD1. The CDR3 has 14 amino acids. V lost 5 bases to trimming and J lost 6 bases; unmatched junction nucleotides: 7. The germline V gene has CDR1 MNHEY and CDR2 SVGEGT. The CDR3 reads CASSGTAGTQPQHF. The CDR3 DNA reads as TGTGCCAGCAGTGGGACAGCAGGGACTCAGCCCCAGCATTTT.

This chain uses TRBV12-3 or TRBV12-4 with TRBJ2-7, with 9 bases fitting TRBD1. V lost 5 bases to trimming and J lost 3 bases; unmatched junction nucleotides: 2. There are 13 residues in the CDR3. The CDR3 spells CASSRDRVYEQYF. CDR3 nucleotides: TGTGCCAGCAGTCGGGACAGGGTCTACGAGCAGTACTTC.

The gene calls are TRBV5-1 and TRBJ2-7; D possibly uses TRBD1 or TRBD2 (5 bases each). The CDR3 consists of 13 residues. Germline CDR1 and CDR2: SGHRS and YFSETQ. Trimming shortened V by 4 bases and J by 6 bases, and 14 bases separated the two germline ends. Here the CDR3 DNA reads TGCGCCAGCAGCCCCTCGTCTGGGGGCGAGCAGTACTTC. Its translation is CASSPSSGGEQYF.

This chain uses TRBV4-1 with TRBJ1-5; D may be TRBD1 (5 bases). The CDR3 has 15 amino acids. Germline CDR1 MGHRA, CDR2 YSYEKL. V lost 4 bases, J lost 6 bases, and 16 bases lay in between. This CDR3 reads CASSPGGRDGQPQHF. CDR3 bases: TGCGCCAGCAGCCCCGGTGGCAGGGATGGTCAGCCCCAGCATTTT.

The rearrangement joins TRBV29-1 to TRBJ1-1; weak D call: TRBD1 (5 bases). Germline lookup yields CDR1 SQVTM and CDR2 ANQGSEA. The V end lost 4 bases, the J end lost 0 bases, and 18 bases lay between the germline ends. The CDR3 loop spans 16 amino acids. The CDR3 coding sequence is TGCAGCGTTGGTCCAATCCGGGACCGAGTGAACACTGAAGCTTTCTTT. Protein product: CSVGPIRDRVNTEAFF.

The chain is built from TRBV7-3 and TRBJ2-1, with TRBD2 as a possible D gene (6 bases). The CDR3 has 16 residues. The ends were cut back, 5 bases at V and 5 bases at J, with 19 bases in the middle. In germline, CDR1 is SGHTA, CDR2 FQGTGA. The CDR3 DNA sequence: TGTGCCAGCAGCCCCTACCGGGGGATGGGAGACAATGAGCAGTTCTTC. Residues: CASSPYRGMGDNEQFF. The variable domain in full, with the rest retrieved from reference TRBV7-3 and TRBJ2-1, is GAGVSQTPSNKVTEKGKYVELRCDPISGHTALYWYRQSLGQGPEFLIYFQGTGAADDSGLPNDRFFAVRPEGSVSTLKIQRTERGDSAVYLCASSPYRGMGDNEQFFGPGTRLTVL.

The V call is TRBV6-5, the J call TRBJ1-3, with D possibly being TRBD1 (5 bases). The CDR3 contains 14 residues. Germline V lookup: CDR1 MNHEY, CDR2 SVGAGI. Trimming took off 10 bases at V and 2 bases at J, with 15 bases between the two ends. CDR3 loop: CATRRGNTGNTIYF. The CDR3 region has the DNA TGTGCCACCCGACGGGGCAATACTGGAAACACCATATATTTT.

This clone is a singleton in its sample. The chain is built from TRBV28 and TRBJ1-6; 10 bases are shared with TRBD1. The CDR3 runs 16 residues. J was trimmed by 4 bases and V by 3 bases; bases with no gene match: 3. CDR1 MDHEN and CDR2 SYDVKM come from the germline V gene. The CDR3 loop reads CASSFRTGGYNSPLHF. CDR3 in DNA: TGTGCCAGCAGTTTCAGGACAGGGGGTTATAATTCACCCCTCCACTTT. Filled out from reference TRBV28 and TRBJ1-6, the complete variable domain reads DVKVTQSSRYLVKRTGEKVFLECVQDMDHENMFWYRQDPGLGLRLIYFSYDVKMKEKGDIPEGYSVSREKKERFSLILESASTNQTSMYLCASSFRTGGYNSPLHFGNGTRLTVT.